The rows below give T cell receptor beta chains drawn from one sample of a study of cytomegalovirus exposure and HLA in healthy donors. Data came from immunoSEQ multiplex PCR; TCRdb stores just in-frame clones and leaves some out. The sample records about 95,000 clones, roughly 82% being singletons. The sequencing sample was made of PBMCs. The receptors were sampled from a man aged 25 to 40 in good health and CMV-seropositive. Each CDR3 is given without its conserved first and last residue. D genes are given only for firm matches.

D gene	V gene	J gene	CDR3 protein
TRBD1	TRBV11-2	TRBJ1-1	ASSSGTVLGLEAF
TRBD1	TRBV7-8	TRBJ1-1	ASSFRDSRTEAF
-	TRBV5-1	TRBJ2-5	ASSPGQLETQY
TRBD1	TRBV7-2	TRBJ2-2	ASSLGTGDTGELF
-	TRBV28	TRBJ1-2	ASSLGAVGGGGYT
-	TRBV6-5	TRBJ2-2	ASSYPSGAGELF
-	TRBV11-2	TRBJ2-6	ASSLSGSGANVLT
TRBD1	TRBV6-5	TRBJ1-1	ASRPTGGKTEAF
TRBD1	TRBV7-6	TRBJ2-3	ASSFSPTGESTDTQY
TRBD1	TRBV5-1	TRBJ2-3	ASSSQGLSGTGAADTQY
-	TRBV9	-	ASSVGGVSSYEQY
TRBD1	TRBV7-9	TRBJ1-6	ASRTEGQGYGSPLH
TRBD1	TRBV5-8	TRBJ1-1	ASSSLDRPTEAF
TRBD2	TRBV27	TRBJ2-2	ASSLRLAGGFGELF
-	TRBV9	TRBJ2-3	ASSAAPEGTQY
-	TRBV6-5	TRBJ1-5	ASSSYRVVQPQH
TRBD1	TRBV28	TRBJ1-2	ASSSRDRAVYYGYT
TRBD1	TRBV7-9	TRBJ2-1	ASSPQGAASYNEQF
TRBD2	TRBV9	TRBJ2-1	ASSVHDGRAYSNEQF